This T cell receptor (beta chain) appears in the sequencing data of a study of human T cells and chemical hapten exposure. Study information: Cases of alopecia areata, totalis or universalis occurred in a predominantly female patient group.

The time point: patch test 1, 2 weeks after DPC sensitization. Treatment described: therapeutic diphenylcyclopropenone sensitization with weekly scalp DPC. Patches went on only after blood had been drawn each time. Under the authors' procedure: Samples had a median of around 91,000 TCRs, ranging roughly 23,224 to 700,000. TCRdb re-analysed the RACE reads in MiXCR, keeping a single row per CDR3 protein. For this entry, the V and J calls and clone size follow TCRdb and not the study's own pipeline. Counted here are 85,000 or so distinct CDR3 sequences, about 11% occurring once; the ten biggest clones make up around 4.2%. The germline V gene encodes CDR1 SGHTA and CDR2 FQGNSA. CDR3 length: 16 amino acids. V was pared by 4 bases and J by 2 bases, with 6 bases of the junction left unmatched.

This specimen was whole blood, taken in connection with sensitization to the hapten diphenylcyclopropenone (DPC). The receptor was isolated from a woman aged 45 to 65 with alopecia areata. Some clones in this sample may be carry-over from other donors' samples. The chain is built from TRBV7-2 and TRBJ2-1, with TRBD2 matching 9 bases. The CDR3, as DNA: TGTGCCAGCAGCTCCCGGAGCGGGGGGCCCTACAATGAGCAGTTCTTC. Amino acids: CASSSRSGGPYNEQFF.